This T cell receptor beta chain is from a study of OX40 agonist ivuxolimab in advanced cancers. Looking at the study overall: Patient treatment consisted of intravenous ivuxolimab administration every 2 weeks at 0.01 to 10 mg/kg. General observations from the study: CD4+ and CD8+ T cells in blood underwent clonal expansion by week 6 at 0.1 to 3.0 mg/kg.

Concerning this clone: Its antigen is unknown.

The protocol was immunoSEQ multiplex PCR, while the TCRdb copy is restricted to in-frame clones and leaves out a portion. The table has roughly 48,000 clones, around nine tenths seen once. Germline CDR1 is SEHNR and CDR2 is FQNEAQ (reference sequence). V was clipped by 1 base and J by 2 bases, with 9 bases between them. The CDR3 runs 15 residues. The chain links TRBV7-9 to TRBJ1-5; D unclear. The TCR sequence derives from an adult with an advanced solid tumor such as melanoma, head and neck, liver or kidney cancer. Sequences were derived from CD4+ or CD8+ T cells sorted from blood, sampled in a trial of the OX40 agonist ivuxolimab. The CDR3 coding sequence is TGTGCCAGCAGCTTAGACCAGGACGGCAATCAGCCCCAGCATTTT. The encoded protein is CASSLDQDGNQPQHF. Filled out from reference TRBV7-9 and TRBJ1-5, the complete variable domain reads DTGVSQNPRHKITKRGQNVTFRCDPISEHNRLYWYRQTLGQGPEFLTYFQNEAQLEKSRLLSDRFSAERPKGSFSTLEIQRTEQGDSAMYLCASSLDQDGNQPQHFGDGTRLSIL.